These T cell receptor beta chains were read from a single sample in a study of T-cell memory formation after mild COVID-19. TCRdb re-analysed the 5' RACE reads in MiXCR, keeping a single row per CDR3 protein. The table records 400,000 to 500,000 distinct CDR3 sequences, roughly 17% of them present only once. The sample consisted of PBMCs or a T cell subset sorted from them (not recorded which). The source of these receptors is a man between 18 and 29 years old who had mild COVID-19 (a few samples of this study predate the infection). Cell type and time point are not known. The CDR3 runs from the conserved cysteine through the conserved F or W. The D gene is left open where the match is weak. Clone sizes are given selectively: once, few, many, or a class where the clone is expanded.

clone_size	v_call	j_call	d_call	cdr3_aa	cdr3_nt
NA	TRBV5-1	TRBJ1-2	TRBD1	CASSSEPQGYYGYTF	TGCGCCAGCAGCTCGGAACCACAGGGGTACTATGGCTACACCTTC
many	TRBV6-1	TRBJ2-3	NA	CASSERSGTQYF	TGTGCCAGCAGTGAAAGGTCAGGCACGCAGTATTTT
many	TRBV4-3	TRBJ2-5	NA	CASSQEVFQTQYF	TGCGCCAGCAGCCAAGAGGTATTCCAGACCCAGTACTTC
NA	TRBV7-8	TRBJ1-1	TRBD1	CASSPERQGMVNTEAFF	TGTGCCAGCAGCCCCGAACGACAGGGAATGGTGAACACTGAAGCTTTCTTT
NA	TRBV27	TRBJ2-7	NA	CASRGQWSSYEQYF	TGTGCCAGCAGAGGACAGTGGAGCTCCTACGAGCAGTACTTC
NA	TRBV5-1	TRBJ2-3	TRBD2	CASSPAELAAEVDTQYF	TGCGCCAGCAGCCCGGCCGAACTAGCGGCCGAGGTAGATACGCAGTATTTT
NA	TRBV28	TRBJ1-5	NA	CASSEFLRGQPQHF	TGTGCCAGCAGTGAGTTTTTACGGGGTCAGCCCCAGCATTTT
NA	TRBV4-1	TRBJ2-4	NA	CASSPAPLAKNIQYF	TGCGCCAGCAGCCCGGCCCCACTAGCCAAAAACATTCAGTACTTC
NA	TRBV6-2/TRBV6-3	TRBJ2-2	TRBD1	CASSLRDRGLNTGELFF	TGTGCCAGCAGCCTCCGGGACAGGGGGCTGAACACCGGGGAGCTGTTTTTT
few	TRBV21-1	TRBJ1-1	NA	CASGTGAPYQGTEAFF	TGTGCCAGCGGGACAGGGGCCCCCTATCAGGGTACTGAAGCTTTCTTT
NA	TRBV7-8	TRBJ2-4	NA	CASSPGTSNIQYF	TGTGCCAGCAGCCCCGGGACCTCAAACATTCAGTACTTC
many	TRBV7-2	TRBJ2-3	TRBD2	CASSLVGGRADTQYF	TGTGCCAGCAGCTTAGTCGGGGGGAGGGCAGATACGCAGTATTTT
few	TRBV7-8	TRBJ2-5	TRBD2	CASSLVRLAGDSIQETQYF	TGTGCCAGCAGCTTAGTTCGGCTAGCGGGGGACTCAATCCAAGAGACCCAGTACTTC
NA	TRBV4-1	TRBJ1-2	TRBD1	CASSLTGESNYGYTF	TGCGCCAGCAGCCTAACAGGGGAATCTAACTATGGCTACACCTTC
few	TRBV20-1	TRBJ1-3	NA	CSARAQAISGNTIYF	TGCAGTGCTAGGGCCCAGGCGATCTCTGGAAACACCATATATTTT
NA	TRBV25-1	TRBJ1-2	NA	CASSELRYGYTF	TGTGCCAGCAGTGAATTGCGTTATGGCTACACCTTC
few	TRBV18	TRBJ2-7	NA	CASSPRVYGLYEQYF	TGTGCCAGCTCACCCCGAGTGTATGGTTTATACGAGCAGTACTTC
NA	TRBV7-9	TRBJ1-5	NA	CASSFGVGGINQPQHF	TGTGCCAGCAGCTTTGGGGTGGGGGGGATCAATCAGCCCCAGCATTTT
NA	TRBV7-6	TRBJ2-1	NA	CASSRQGLVEVEQFF	TGTGCCAGCAGCCGACAGGGACTAGTTGAGGTTGAGCAGTTCTTC
NA	TRBV2	TRBJ2-3	TRBD2	CASSVSSGGWDTQYF	TGTGCCAGCAGTGTTTCCAGCGGGGGCTGGGATACGCAGTATTTT
NA	TRBV29-1	TRBJ1-1	NA	CSAQGTEAFF	TGCAGCGCACAGGGCACTGAAGCTTTCTTT
few	TRBV4-2	TRBJ1-1	NA	CASSQVRAGNTEAFF	TGTGCCAGCAGCCAAGTCAGGGCCGGGAACACTGAAGCTTTCTTT
NA	TRBV7-2	TRBJ2-1	TRBD2	CASSPSGGVNEQFF	TGTGCCAGCAGTCCTAGCGGGGGGGTCAATGAGCAGTTCTTC
NA	TRBV6-2/TRBV6-3	TRBJ2-7	TRBD2	CASTLRGGRDPYEQYF	TGTGCCAGCACCCTCCGGGGGGGCAGGGATCCCTACGAGCAGTACTTC
once	TRBV7-9	TRBJ2-3	NA	CASSLTAGIFF	TGTGCCAGCAGCTTGACCGCAGGCATTTTTTTT
NA	TRBV6-2/TRBV6-3	TRBJ2-3	TRBD2	CASSYSILAGGKDTQYF	TGTGCCAGCAGTTACTCGATACTAGCGGGGGGGAAGGATACGCAGTATTTT
few	TRBV4-3	TRBJ1-1	TRBD1	CASSQVWTGDRGFTEAFF	TGCGCCAGCAGCCAAGTTTGGACCGGGGACAGGGGGTTCACTGAAGCTTTCTTT
many	TRBV4-3	TRBJ2-5	NA	CASSQDWAEGRETQYF	TGCGCCAGCAGCCAAGATTGGGCCGAGGGAAGGGAGACCCAGTACTTC
few	TRBV19	TRBJ1-2	NA	CASRAEKVGGYTF	TGTGCCAGTAGGGCGGAAAAAGTAGGTGGCTACACCTTC
many	TRBV4-1	TRBJ2-3	NA	CASSQEGAPDTQYF	TGCGCCAGCAGCCAAGAAGGGGCGCCAGATACGCAGTATTTT
NA	TRBV5-4	TRBJ2-3	NA	CASSSGWRISTDTQYF	TGTGCCAGCAGCTCCGGATGGAGGATTAGCACAGATACGCAGTATTTT
NA	TRBV5-1	TRBJ2-4	NA	CASSLAVRTKNIQYF	TGCGCCAGCAGCTTGGCCGTCAGAACCAAAAACATTCAGTACTTC
few	TRBV7-2	TRBJ2-5	NA	CASSFGGQGETQYF	TGTGCCAGCAGTTTCGGGGGCCAGGGAGAGACCCAGTACTTC
NA	TRBV12-3/TRBV12-4	TRBJ1-1	NA	CASSSRTAMNTEAFF	TGTGCCAGCAGTTCCCGGACCGCAATGAACACTGAAGCTTTCTTT
few	TRBV27	TRBJ2-5	TRBD2	CASSPNGGTTQYF	TGTGCCAGCAGTCCGAACGGGGGGACGACCCAGTACTTC
NA	TRBV12-3/TRBV12-4	TRBJ1-5	TRBD1	CASSLTGGFQPQHF	TGTGCCAGCAGTTTGACAGGGGGCTTTCAGCCCCAGCATTTT
few	TRBV24-1	TRBJ1-2	NA	CATSDSYRRPYGYTF	TGTGCCACCAGTGATTCTTACAGGCGCCCCTATGGCTACACCTTC
few	TRBV11-2	TRBJ2-5	TRBD1	CASSEQGAGETQYF	TGTGCCAGCAGCGAACAGGGGGCGGGGGAGACCCAGTACTTC
many	TRBV4-1	TRBJ2-7	NA	CASSQDREPYEQYF	TGCGCCAGCAGCCAAGACAGGGAGCCCTACGAGCAGTACTTC
NA	TRBV6-6	TRBJ1-1	NA	CASSPVAEAFF	TGTGCCAGCAGTCCTGTGGCTGAAGCTTTCTTT
few	TRBV5-5	TRBJ2-6	NA	CASSFGTVYDVLTF	TGTGCCAGCAGCTTTGGGACCGTGTACGACGTCCTGACTTTC
NA	TRBV12-3/TRBV12-4	TRBJ1-2	NA	CASSGETDYGYTF	TGTGCCAGCAGTGGTGAGACAGACTATGGCTACACCTTC
NA	TRBV7-2	TRBJ2-5	NA	CASSSPRGETQYF	TGTGCCAGCAGCTCACCCAGGGGAGAGACCCAGTACTTC
NA	TRBV9	TRBJ2-2	NA	CASSARQGLNTGELFF	TGTGCCAGCAGCGCCAGGCAGGGATTAAACACCGGGGAGCTGTTTTTT
NA	TRBV27	TRBJ1-5	NA	CASTALGGRHQPQHF	TGTGCCAGCACCGCGCTAGGAGGGAGGCATCAGCCCCAGCATTTT
NA	TRBV11-2	TRBJ1-2	NA	CASSTGFGYTF	TGTGCCAGCAGTACAGGGTTTGGCTACACCTTC
NA	TRBV12-3/TRBV12-4	TRBJ2-1	TRBD2	CASSFGGGAAYNEQFF	TGTGCCAGCAGTTTTGGCGGGGGGGCCGCCTACAATGAGCAGTTCTTC
few	TRBV5-1	TRBJ2-3	TRBD1	CASSWGQTASTDTQYF	TGCGCCAGCAGCTGGGGACAGACAGCTAGCACAGATACGCAGTATTTT